This T cell receptor beta chain was observed in a study of blood T cell repertoires in COVID-19. CDR1 MNHEY and CDR2 SVGEGT come from the germline V gene. This CDR3 has 14 amino acids. V was pared by 6 bases and J by 5 bases, with 6 bases of the junction left unmatched. Only in-frame clones appear in the TCRdb table, and some are missing; sequencing was by immunoSEQ multiplex PCR. The table lists tens of thousands of clones, approximately 80% of them singletons. Sequenced input: peripheral blood. This receptor was identified in a human donor in a cohort sampled during active COVID-19. The chain has TRBV6-2 or TRBV6-3 and TRBJ1-1, with 10 nucleotides matching TRBD1. The CDR3 sequence: CASSTTGGRTEAFF. The CDR3, as DNA: TGTGCCAGCAGCACGACAGGGGGCAGGACTGAAGCTTTCTTT.